These 28 T cell receptor beta chains originate from one sample sequenced in a study of PD-1 blockade in classical Hodgkin lymphoma. The time point denotes: cycle 4 day 1 (C4D1), after less than seven weeks of nivolumab. Relapses following autologous stem cell transplantation were seen in all patients, with brentuximab vedotin exposure varying. Clones were sequenced by immunoSEQ multiplex PCR, and TCRdb holds only the in-frame ones, with some missing. The table includes tens of thousands of clones, 90% detected once. Sequences were derived from peripheral blood mononuclear cells (PBMCs), sampled before the fourth cycle of nivolumab. The receptors come from a human donor with classical Hodgkin lymphoma.

The chain combines TRBV11-2 with TRBJ2-1; D unresolved. This CDR3 is built from 15 residues. V lost 0 bases and J 0 bases, leaving 6 bases between the germline ends. Per germline, CDR1 SGHAT and CDR2 FQNNGV. The CDR3 loop is CASSLEAGSYNEQFF. CDR3 coding DNA: TGTGCCAGCAGCTTAGAGGCAGGCTCCTACAATGAGCAGTTCTTC.

The chain links TRBV9 to TRBJ2-2; D possibly corresponds to TRBD2 (7 bases). The CDR3 runs 17 residues. Deletions cut 0 bases from V and 4 bases from J, with 16 bases between. Germline CDR1 is SGDLS and CDR2 is YYNGEE. This CDR3 is CASSVGNTGGGTGELFF. CDR3 sequence (DNA): TGTGCCAGCAGCGTAGGAAATACGGGGGGCGGCACCGGGGAGCTGTTTTTT.

V and J are TRBV5-6 and TRBJ2-3, with TRBD1 matching over 11 bases. Germline V gene data show CDR1 as SGHDT and CDR2 as YYEEEE. Trimming took 3 bases from V and 8 from J; bases not matched to a gene: 8. The CDR3 runs 15 residues. CDR3 sequence: CASSSGWTGGFTQYF. The CDR3 nucleotides read TGTGCCAGCAGCTCTGGGTGGACAGGGGGCTTTACGCAGTATTTT.

The chain recombines TRBV19 with TRBJ1-5; TRBD1 matches at 8 bases. Trimming at V came to 9 bases and at J to 6 bases, leaving 10 bases not matched to a gene. The CDR3 is 14 amino acids. CDR1 and CDR2 from the germline V gene are LNHDA and SQIVND (reference sequence). The CDR3 DNA sequence: TGTGCCAGCTTACCCAGGGGGCTGAGTCAGCCCCAGCATTTT. It yields the protein CASLPRGLSQPQHF.

The gene calls are TRBV7-9 and TRBJ2-2, with 7 bases matching TRBD1. This CDR3 comprises 15 residues. The J segment lost 1 base and the V segment lost 5 bases, leaving 4 bases of the junction unmatched. CDR1 SEHNR and CDR2 FQNEAQ come from the germline V gene (reference sequence). CDR3 coding DNA: TGTGCCAGCAGCCCCCGGACAGGGAACACCGGGGAGCTGTTTTTT. Protein: CASSPRTGNTGELFF.

With regard to this clone: At one boundary the junction diverges from the germline segment, which might be a read error. The chain recombines TRBV6-5 with TRBJ1-1; 8 bases fit TRBD1. CDR3 length: 14 amino acids. Germline V CDR1 and CDR2: MNHEY, SVGAGI. The CDR3 DNA is TGTGCCACCAGGCCGGACAGGGAGAACCCTGAAGCTTTCTTT. It codes for CATRPDRENPEAFF.

V is TRBV7-2 and J is TRBJ2-1, with TRBD2 as a possible D gene (6 bases). The CDR3 spans 15 residues. With 6 bases removed from V and 2 bases from J, the gap between germline ends came to 14 bases. Germline V lookup: CDR1 SGHTA, CDR2 FQGNSA. The CDR3 region has the DNA TGTGCCAGCAGGCCTCCGGGGGTCACCTACAATGAGCAGTTCTTC. Protein sequence: CASRPPGVTYNEQFF.

The V and J genes are TRBV6-1 and TRBJ2-7; D unclear. This CDR3 has 10 residues. Trimming took 9 bases from V and 2 from J, leaving 5 bases between them. CDR1 MNHNS and CDR2 SASEGT come from the germline V gene. CDR3 residues: CASKTYEQYF. The CDR3 nucleotides read TGTGCCAGTAAGACCTACGAGCAGTACTTC.

The chain carries TRBV13 and TRBJ2-7; D may be TRBD1 or TRBD2 (5 bases each). Germline lookup yields CDR1 PRHDT and CDR2 FYEKMQ (reference sequence). The CDR3 sequence is 13 residues long. Trimming removed 8 bases from V and 3 bases from J, with 14 bases in between. CDR3 residues: CASGMGEVYEQYF. In DNA, the CDR3 is TGTGCCAGCGGGATGGGGGAAGTCTACGAGCAGTACTTC.

In the case of this clone: The same CDR3 also results from other DNA sequences found in this sample. The V call is TRBV7-2, the J call TRBJ2-7; TRBD1 matches at 7 bases. V shed 5 bases and J 3 bases; nucleotides not matched to a gene: 7. This CDR3 contains 14 residues. CDR1 is SGHTA and CDR2 is FQGNSA in the germline V gene. The CDR3 sequence: CASSPRQGLYEQYF. As DNA, the CDR3 is TGTGCCAGCAGCCCCCGACAGGGCCTCTACGAGCAGTACTTC. Using reference TRBV7-2 and TRBJ2-7 for the parts outside the CDR3, the full variable domain is GAGVSQSPSNKVTEKGKDVELRCDPISGHTALYWYRQSLGQGLEFLIYFQGNSAPDKSGLPSDRFSAERTGGSVSTLTIQRTQQEDSAVYLCASSPRQGLYEQYFGPGTRLTVT.

The chain joins TRBV2 to TRBJ2-5; no clear D. The end of the DNA is better explained by TRBJ2-7, so the J call may be wrong. The CDR3 runs to 11 residues. CDR1 and CDR2 from the germline V gene are SNHLY and FYNNEI. The CDR3 is CARGSSYEQYF. In DNA form, the CDR3 reads TGTGCCAGGGGGTCGTCCTACGAGCAGTACTTC.

The gene calls are TRBV5-1 and TRBJ1-1; D ambiguous. The V and J ends lost 7 bases and 0 bases respectively, with 10 bases between them. CDR1 is SGHRS, CDR2 YFSETQ, per germline. The CDR3 sequence is 13 residues long. CDR3 nucleotides: TGCGCCAGCTCCACGAGCATGAACACTGAAGCTTTCTTT. It specifies CASSTSMNTEAFF.

This clone has only a few counts. The chain carries TRBV27 and TRBJ2-1, with 12 bases fitting TRBD2. V gave up 2 bases and J gave up 0 bases; unmatched junction bases: 11. Germline V gene lookup returns CDR1 MNHEY and CDR2 SMNVEV (reference sequence). This CDR3 region has 20 residues. In nucleotides, the CDR3 is TGTGCCAGCAGTTTACTGGCGCTAGCGGGGGGGACAAGCTCCTACAATGAGCAGTTCTTC. Protein product: CASSLLALAGGTSSYNEQFF.

The rearrangement links TRBV5-6 to TRBJ2-2; TRBD2 might be the D (7 bases). CDR3 length: 16 residues. The germline V and J ends were trimmed by 1 base and 5 bases, with 15 bases remaining between them. Germline V gene lookup returns CDR1 SGHDT and CDR2 YYEEEE. CDR3 sequence: CASSLRRGRETGELFF. CDR3 DNA: TGTGCCAGCAGCTTGAGGCGGGGGCGAGAGACCGGGGAGCTGTTTTTT.

This clone was found once. V and J are TRBV11-2 and TRBJ2-7; 14 bases align to TRBD2. Germline V gene sequence: CDR1 SGHAT, CDR2 FQNNGV. This CDR3 comprises 16 residues. The V gene end was trimmed by 4 bases and the J gene end by 1 base; junction bases not matched to a gene: 3. CDR3 DNA: TGTGCCAGCAGCTCCCGGACTAGCGGGGGGTCCTACGAGCAGTACTTC. Protein: CASSSRTSGGSYEQYF.

V gene TRBV11-3 combines with J gene TRBJ2-1; the D gene is possibly TRBD2 (6 bases). Per the germline V gene, CDR1 is SGHNT and CDR2 is YENEEA. The ends were cut back, 1 base at V and 8 bases at J, with 15 bases in the middle. The CDR3 spans 15 residues. The CDR3 bases are TGTGCCAGCAGCTTAGGGGTCCTCCCGGGGGATGAGCAGTTCTTC. It codes for CASSLGVLPGDEQFF. The full variable domain, its missing parts supplied by reference TRBV11-3 and TRBJ2-1, is EAGVVQSPRYKIIEKKQPVAFWCNPISGHNTLYWYLQNLGQGPELLIRYENEEAVDDSQLPKDRFSAERLKGVDSTLKIQPAELGDSAVYLCASSLGVLPGDEQFFGPGTRLTVL.

V gene TRBV18 combines with J gene TRBJ2-7; TRBD1 aligns across 10 bases. Germline assignment: CDR1 KGHSH and CDR2 LQKENI. The CDR3 has 15 residues. J gave up 3 bases and V 3 bases, and 5 bases lay outside the gene matches. The CDR3 reads CASSPGTGEYYEQYF. The CDR3 nucleotides are TGTGCCAGCTCACCTGGGACAGGGGAATACTACGAGCAGTACTTC.

The rearrangement uses TRBV5-6 and TRBJ2-1, with 8 bases fitting TRBD2. This CDR3 region has 15 residues. From germline, CDR1 is SGHDT and CDR2 YYEEEE. V lost 1 base and J lost 3; bases outside the gene matches: 3. CDR3 loop: CASSLSLAGYNEQFF. The CDR3 DNA is TGTGCCAGCAGCTTGAGTCTAGCGGGCTACAATGAGCAGTTCTTC. Based on the CDR3 plus reference TRBV5-6 and TRBJ2-1, the full variable domain is DAGVTQSPTHLIKTRGQQVTLRCSPKSGHDTVSWYQQALGQGPQFIFQYYEEEERQRGNFPDRFSGHQFPNYSSELNVNALLLGDSALYLCASSLSLAGYNEQFFGPGTRLTVL.

The chain couples TRBV7-9 to TRBJ2-5; 9 nucleotides match TRBD2. Per germline, CDR1 SEHNR and CDR2 FQNEAQ (reference sequence). The CDR3 spans 15 residues. After removal of 0 bases from V and 5 bases from J, the junction contained 4 bases not matched to a gene. CDR3 DNA sequence: TGTGCCAGCAGCTTAGCAGGCGGGGGGGGCGAGACCCAGTACTTC. This encodes CASSLAGGGGETQYF.

This chain joins TRBV6-5 and TRBJ1-5; D is unresolved. Trimming cost V 6 bases and J 7 bases, with 19 bases left between them. Germline assignment: CDR1 MNHEY and CDR2 SVGAGI. The CDR3 runs 15 residues. CDR3 residues: CASSLSSGIRQPQHF. The CDR3 DNA reads as TGTGCCAGCAGCCTATCCTCTGGAATTCGACAGCCCCAGCATTTT.

V gene TRBV6-1 combines with J gene TRBJ1-2; 8 bases agree with TRBD1. The CDR3 length is 13 residues. With 5 bases clipped from V and 6 bases from J, the junction kept 5 bases outside the gene matches. Germline V gene sequence: CDR1 MNHNS, CDR2 SASEGT. The CDR3 here is CASSIQGVHGYTF. CDR3 coding DNA: TGTGCCAGCAGTATACAGGGGGTCCATGGCTACACCTTC.

The CDR3 nucleotides are TGTGCCAGCAGTGAAGAGGCGGCGAGCTCCTACGAGCAGTACTTC. Its protein is CASSEEAASSYEQYF. The V call is TRBV2, the J call TRBJ2-7; D uncertain. Germline V gene lookup returns CDR1 SNHLY and CDR2 FYNNEI. CDR3 length: 15 amino acids. Trimming removed 1 base at V and 0 bases at J, with 10 bases between.

Points on this clone: Other nucleotide sequences from this sample produce the same CDR3. The rearrangement links TRBV30 to TRBJ2-4, with TRBD1 matching 8 bases. Germline trimming cut 6 bases from V and 6 bases from J; bases unmatched to any gene: 4. In germline, CDR1 is GTSNPN, CDR2 SVGIG (reference sequence). The CDR3 has 12 residues. The CDR3 DNA reads as TGTGCCTGCTCCGGGACAGGAAACATTCAGTACTTC. This codes for CACSGTGNIQYF.

Points on this clone: One end of the junction is discordant with germline, which a read error may explain. The rearrangement uses TRBV5-1 and TRBJ2-5; D not resolved. CDR1 and CDR2 from the germline V gene are SGHRS and YFSETQ. This CDR3 comprises 19 residues. CDR3: CASGLAWPVVATLGETQYF. Here the CDR3 DNA reads TGCGCCAGCGGCTTGGCCTGGCCTGTAGTTGCGACCTTGGGGGAGACCCAGTACTTC.

The rearrangement joins TRBV6-5 to TRBJ2-7, with 9 nucleotides matching TRBD2. The CDR3 is made up of 15 amino acids. After removal of 10 bases from V and 5 bases from J, the junction contained 15 bases not matched to a gene. CDR1 is MNHEY, CDR2 SVGAGI, per germline. CDR3 sequence (DNA): TGTGCCACCCTCGGTTGGCGGGGGGGTAGAAACGAGCAGTACTTC. Amino acid sequence: CATLGWRGGRNEQYF.

The V and J genes are TRBV7-9 and TRBJ1-1; unclear D gene. Deletions cut 5 bases from V and 8 bases from J, with 9 bases between. The CDR3 runs to 11 residues. The germline V gene has CDR1 SEHNR and CDR2 FQNEAQ (reference sequence). Here the CDR3 DNA reads TGTGCCAGCAGCCCATGGTCCGAAGCTTTCTTT. Amino acids: CASSPWSEAFF.

The chain couples TRBV5-1 to TRBJ1-1, with D uncertain. Germline-derived CDR1 and CDR2 are SGHRS and YFSETQ. CDR3 length: 15 amino acids. Between the trimmed V and J ends, which lost 3 bases and 5 bases, there was a span of 17 bases. CDR3 sequence: CASSSTGPPSTEAFF. The CDR3 nucleotides read TGCGCCAGCAGCTCGACGGGTCCACCTAGTACTGAAGCTTTCTTT.

This chain joins TRBV4-2 and TRBJ2-7; possible D gene TRBD2, 6 bases. Germline values: CDR1 LGHNA, CDR2 YNFKEQ. Deletions cut 1 base from V and 2 bases from J, with 18 bases between. The CDR3 length is 17 residues. This CDR3 is CASSQALTIRTTYEQYF. CDR3 DNA sequence: TGTGCCAGCAGCCAAGCGCTAACAATCAGGACTACCTACGAGCAGTACTTC.